This T cell receptor (beta chain) originates from a study of T cell responses to AZD1222 COVID-19 vaccine. The method was immunoSEQ multiplex PCR; TCRdb's version includes in-frame clones alone and lacks a portion of them. The sample yields around 99,000 clones, around nine tenths seen once. This specimen was peripheral blood, taken 28 days after the second AZD1222 dose. The TCR sequence derives from an adult who received the AZD1222 COVID-19 vaccine.

CDR3 nucleotides: TGTGCCAGCAGGAGTATGAAGACGAGCTACGAGCAGTACTTC. Protein product: CASRSMKTSYEQYF. V is TRBV7-9 and J is TRBJ2-7; D uncertain. The germline V and J ends were trimmed by 6 bases and 3 bases, with 15 bases remaining between them. The CDR3 loop spans 14 amino acids. Germline lookup yields CDR1 SEHNR and CDR2 FQNEAQ (reference sequence).